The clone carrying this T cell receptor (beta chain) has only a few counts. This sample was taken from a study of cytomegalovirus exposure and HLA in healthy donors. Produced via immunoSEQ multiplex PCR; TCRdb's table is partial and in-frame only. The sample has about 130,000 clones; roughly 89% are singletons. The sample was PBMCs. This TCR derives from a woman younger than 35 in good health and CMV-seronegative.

CDR3 sequence (DNA): TGTGCCAGCAGTTCTGGGGAGAGACAGCCCCAGCATTTT. This codes for CASSSGERQPQHF. The chain uses TRBV27 and TRBJ1-5; D is unresolved. V gave up 4 bases and J gave up 7 bases, with 11 bases separating them. The CDR3 is 13 amino acids. Germline CDR1 MNHEY, CDR2 SMNVEV (reference sequence).